These T cell receptor beta chains were read from a single sample in a study of T cell repertoires in cytomegalovirus infection. For these receptors, no antigen is known. TCRdb ran MiXCR on the reads and lists one entry per CDR3 protein. The data hold about 920,000 distinct CDR3 sequences, with around 30% observed a single time. The sample in question was cultured CD8+ T cells from PBMCs, obtained from culture after CMV antigen stimulation. These TCRs come from a human donor in good health (CMV status not recorded). Some clones in this sample may be carry-over from other donors' samples. CDR3s include the opening cysteine and the closing phenylalanine or tryptophan. The order of the fields is J gene, V gene, CDR3 protein.

J gene: TRBJ2-2
V gene: TRBV6-1
CDR3 protein: CASSVLAGGRGTGELFF

J gene: TRBJ1-2
V gene: TRBV7-6
CDR3 protein: CASSRDRGRYTF

J gene: TRBJ2-1
V gene: TRBV7-2
CDR3 protein: CASSLGGDYYNEQFF

J gene: TRBJ2-6
V gene: TRBV27
CDR3 protein: CASSFGQGVSGANVLTF

J gene: TRBJ2-1
V gene: TRBV20-1
CDR3 protein: CSALSPGQGFYNEQFF

J gene: TRBJ2-7
V gene: TRBV9
CDR3 protein: CASSAEGRQFYEQYF

J gene: TRBJ2-2
V gene: TRBV7-8
CDR3 protein: CASSPSWVAANTGELFF

J gene: TRBJ1-6
V gene: TRBV6-6
CDR3 protein: CVSSNRGGNSPLHF

J gene: TRBJ2-3
V gene: TRBV20-1
CDR3 protein: CSPAASGGRGTDTQYF

J gene: TRBJ1-1
V gene: TRBV13
CDR3 protein: CASRRMTGITEAFF

J gene: TRBJ2-2
V gene: TRBV20-1
CDR3 protein: CSASSGAARGDTGELFF

J gene: TRBJ1-2
V gene: TRBV6-5
CDR3 protein: CASSYSTQGVSNYGYTF

J gene: TRBJ2-1
V gene: TRBV9
CDR3 protein: CASSAIRNEQFF

J gene: TRBJ1-1
V gene: TRBV6-1
CDR3 protein: CASSQRTDDTEAFF

J gene: TRBJ1-1
V gene: TRBV7-9
CDR3 protein: CASSQPGNTEAFF

J gene: TRBJ1-2
V gene: TRBV4-1
CDR3 protein: CASSQEPYGYTF

J gene: TRBJ2-2
V gene: TRBV12-3/TRBV12-4
CDR3 protein: CASSPTSPGELFF

J gene: TRBJ2-3
V gene: TRBV28
CDR3 protein: CASSTSWDREDTQYF

J gene: TRBJ2-3
V gene: TRBV7-8
CDR3 protein: CASSSTSGGADTQYF

J gene: TRBJ2-5
V gene: TRBV20-1
CDR3 protein: CSARARDRAPETQYF

J gene: TRBJ1-1
V gene: TRBV3-1
CDR3 protein: CASSRWTGSISTEAFF

J gene: TRBJ1-1
V gene: TRBV7-6
CDR3 protein: CASSLAWGTGAGVEAFF

J gene: TRBJ2-3
V gene: TRBV7-6
CDR3 protein: CASSLKNTDTQYF

J gene: TRBJ2-1
V gene: TRBV29-1
CDR3 protein: CSVEGGGARNEQFF

J gene: TRBJ2-5
V gene: TRBV29-1
CDR3 protein: CSVVASSQETQYF

J gene: TRBJ2-1
V gene: TRBV7-8
CDR3 protein: CASTNERTKQYNEQFF

J gene: TRBJ1-4
V gene: TRBV7-3
CDR3 protein: CASSFGETYNNEKLFF

J gene: TRBJ1-1
V gene: TRBV27
CDR3 protein: CASSLSIGQVNMNTEAFF

J gene: TRBJ1-6
V gene: TRBV25-1
CDR3 protein: CASSEYGGNSPLHF

J gene: TRBJ2-5
V gene: TRBV7-6
CDR3 protein: CASSLSFGATETQYF

J gene: TRBJ2-3
V gene: TRBV7-2
CDR3 protein: CASSVLAGSTDTQYF

J gene: TRBJ1-2
V gene: TRBV6-1
CDR3 protein: CASSEALGAYTF

J gene: TRBJ2-5
V gene: TRBV28
CDR3 protein: CASSFLFSTETQYF

J gene: TRBJ1-2
V gene: TRBV15
CDR3 protein: CATSSLDRGYGYTF

J gene: TRBJ1-2
V gene: TRBV29-1
CDR3 protein: CSVFVIGGYGYTF

J gene: TRBJ1-1
V gene: TRBV29-1
CDR3 protein: CSVEDKGALNTEAFF

J gene: TRBJ2-5
V gene: TRBV12-3/TRBV12-4
CDR3 protein: CTSSSGLARGPETQYF

J gene: TRBJ2-1
V gene: TRBV3-1
CDR3 protein: CASSLRDAYNEQFF

J gene: TRBJ1-5
V gene: TRBV19
CDR3 protein: CASSMTGDSNQPQHF

J gene: TRBJ1-2
V gene: TRBV12-3/TRBV12-4
CDR3 protein: CASSSTNYGYTF

J gene: TRBJ2-7
V gene: TRBV4-1
CDR3 protein: CASSQDVRQTTYEQYF

J gene: TRBJ1-1
V gene: TRBV27
CDR3 protein: CASSPGVENTEAFF

J gene: TRBJ2-3
V gene: TRBV7-8
CDR3 protein: CASSPRDGYTDTQYF

J gene: TRBJ2-5
V gene: TRBV27
CDR3 protein: CASSKADTAAYGETQYF

J gene: TRBJ2-2
V gene: TRBV19
CDR3 protein: CATSRGAGLGGELFF

J gene: TRBJ2-1
V gene: TRBV27
CDR3 protein: CANSLPGQPLQFF

J gene: TRBJ1-3
V gene: TRBV9
CDR3 protein: CASRGDRSSGNTIYF

J gene: TRBJ2-3
V gene: TRBV7-8
CDR3 protein: CASSSERTDTQYF

J gene: TRBJ2-7
V gene: TRBV7-2
CDR3 protein: CASSSPSGRDYEQYF

J gene: TRBJ2-1
V gene: TRBV6-5
CDR3 protein: CASGLSTYNEQFF

J gene: TRBJ2-2
V gene: TRBV7-2
CDR3 protein: CASSNSGGTGELFF

J gene: TRBJ1-1
V gene: TRBV5-8
CDR3 protein: CASSLEWAPNTEAFF

J gene: TRBJ1-4
V gene: TRBV7-2
CDR3 protein: CASSPGQGKKLFF

J gene: TRBJ2-5
V gene: TRBV4-1
CDR3 protein: CASSHLQGGGLQETQYF

J gene: TRBJ2-1
V gene: TRBV7-9
CDR3 protein: CASSSGHMAHNEQFF